Shown below are 21 T cell receptor beta chains from a single sample sequenced in a study of blood T cell repertoires in COVID-19. Libraries were prepared by immunoSEQ multiplex PCR; TCRdb keeps only in-frame clonotypes and omits some of them. The sample records some 87,000 clones, around 86% being singletons. Sequencing used peripheral blood. Receptors originate from a woman aged 70 to 79 with acute or convalescent COVID-19.

This rearrangement joins TRBV19 to TRBJ2-3; 7 bases agree with TRBD2. Losses at the gene ends were 5 bases for V and 2 bases for J; bases not matched to a gene: 10. Germline CDR1 is LNHDA and CDR2 is SQIVND (reference sequence). The CDR3 is made up of 16 amino acids. CDR3 residues: CASSGAEAGFTDTQYF. The CDR3 bases are TGTGCCAGTAGTGGCGCTGAAGCGGGGTTCACAGATACGCAGTATTTT.

This chain connects TRBV5-6 to TRBJ2-7; 14 positions match TRBD2. This CDR3 comprises 15 residues. V shed 3 bases and J 4 bases; nucleotides not matched to a gene: 3. Germline V gene lookup returns CDR1 SGHDT and CDR2 YYEEEE. CDR3 residues: CASSSGTSGSYEQYF. The CDR3 nucleotides are TGTGCCAGCAGCTCAGGGACTAGCGGGAGTTACGAGCAGTACTTC.

V is TRBV3-1 (or the pseudogene TRBV3-2) and J is TRBJ2-3; 9 bases align to TRBD2. The CDR3 contains 16 residues. V gave up 2 bases and J gave up 2 bases; unmatched junction bases: 5. Germline V gene data show CDR1 as LGHDT and CDR2 as YNNKEL (reference sequence). As DNA, the CDR3 is TGTGCCAGCAGCCAAACCCTAGCGGGACCCACAGATACGCAGTATTTT. Amino acids: CASSQTLAGPTDTQYF.

This clone was counted a single time. The chain carries TRBV7-8 and TRBJ1-3; D might be TRBD1 (6 bases). This CDR3 is built from 16 residues. V was cut by 3 bases and J by 0 bases, with 12 bases left in between. Germline CDR1 reads SGHVS; CDR2 reads FQNEAQ. CDR3 sequence reads: CASSFTGWGSGNTIYF. The CDR3 coding sequence is TGTGCCAGCAGCTTCACAGGGTGGGGCTCTGGAAACACCATATATTTT.

The chain employs TRBV19 and TRBJ2-1, with 7 positions matching TRBD2. With 4 bases clipped from V and 6 bases from J, the junction kept 6 bases outside the gene matches. There are 14 residues in the CDR3. Germline V gene data show CDR1 as LNHDA and CDR2 as SQIVND (reference sequence). The DNA of the CDR3 is TGTGCCAGTAGTAGAGCGGGAAGCGGCAATGAGCAGTTCTTC. This translates into CASSRAGSGNEQFF.

The chain carries TRBV28 and TRBJ1-3; no clear D gene. Germline CDR1 MDHEN, CDR2 SYDVKM. The V end lost 1 base, the J end lost 6 bases, and 16 bases lay between the germline ends. The CDR3 runs to 16 residues. This CDR3 reads CASSLYSGLGENTIYF. In DNA, the CDR3 is TGTGCCAGCAGTTTATATTCCGGACTTGGTGAAAACACCATATATTTT.

This chain joins TRBV19 and TRBJ2-2; D remains ambiguous. This CDR3 has 12 residues. In germline, CDR1 is LNHDA, CDR2 SQIVND (reference sequence). V shed 4 bases and J shed 8 bases, with 8 bases lying between them. CDR3 amino acids: CASSTGLGELFF. The CDR3 bases are TGTGCCAGTAGTACGGGTTTAGGGGAGCTGTTTTTT.

DNA for the CDR3: TGCGCCAGCAGCCCTAGGACAGCGTTGAACACTGAAGCTTTCTTT. Amino acid sequence: CASSPRTALNTEAFF. This chain uses TRBV4-1 with TRBJ1-1; D is possibly TRBD1 (6 bases). The CDR3 runs 15 residues. Germline V gene data show CDR1 as MGHRA and CDR2 as YSYEKL. V was clipped by 4 bases and J by 0 bases, with 12 bases between them.

The chain employs TRBV6-5 and TRBJ2-1; 11 bases are shared with TRBD2. Germline lookup yields CDR1 MNHEY and CDR2 SVGAGI. The CDR3 is made up of 12 amino acids. The trim removed 8 bases at V and 8 bases at J, leaving 2 bases unmatched. The chain's CDR3 is CASPGLADEQFF. Written as DNA, the CDR3 is TGTGCCAGCCCGGGACTAGCGGATGAGCAGTTCTTC.

This clone appeared once. The chain carries TRBV5-1 and TRBJ1-2, with a possible D match to TRBD1 (6 bases). This CDR3 spans 15 amino acids. V was trimmed by 0 bases and J by 8 bases, leaving 17 bases between them. CDR1 is SGHRS, CDR2 YFSETQ, per germline. Written as DNA, the CDR3 is TGCGCCAGCAGCTTGGCGGCAGGGGAGAGGAGGGGCTACACCTTC. As protein: CASSLAAGERRGYTF. Combining the CDR3 with reference TRBV5-1 and TRBJ1-2 gives the whole variable domain KAGVTQTPRYLIKTRGQQVTLSCSPISGHRSVSWYQQTPGQGLQFLFEYFSETQRNKGNFPGRFSGRQFSNSRSEMNVSTLELGDSALYLCASSLAAGERRGYTFGSGTRLTVV.

The chain couples TRBV19 to TRBJ1-1, with 8 positions matching TRBD1. Germline V gives CDR1 LNHDA, CDR2 SQIVND (reference sequence). J was trimmed by 10 bases and V by 7 bases; bases with no gene match: 14. The length of the CDR3 is 14 residues. The DNA of the CDR3 is TGTGCCAGTATCACCCTAGGACAGGGATTTGCAGCTTTCTTT. Translating it yields CASITLGQGFAAFF.

This clone was detected a few times. The CDR3 reads CASSQEQVAGPTEAFF. As DNA, the CDR3 is TGTGCCAGCAGCCAAGAGCAAGTGGCAGGGCCCACTGAAGCTTTCTTT. The chain recombines TRBV4-2 with TRBJ1-1; possible D gene TRBD1, 5 bases. Germline CDR1 LGHNA, CDR2 YNFKEQ. Trimming removed 0 bases from V and 4 bases from J, with 15 bases in between. There are 16 residues in the CDR3.

Worth noting for this clone: This sample includes further DNA sequences coding for the same CDR3. The chain employs TRBV5-1 and TRBJ2-1, with no clear D. The V gene's germline CDR1 is SGHRS and CDR2 YFSETQ. CDR3 length: 13 amino acids. V was cut by 5 bases and J by 0 bases, with 6 bases left in between. The CDR3 region is CASSRSSYNEQFF. The DNA for the CDR3 is TGCGCCAGCAGTCGGAGCTCCTACAATGAGCAGTTCTTC.

The chain links TRBV6-5 to TRBJ1-1, with a possible D match to TRBD1 (6 bases). This CDR3 is built from 14 residues. V shed 4 bases and J shed 3 bases, with 12 bases lying between them. Germline V gene lookup returns CDR1 MNHEY and CDR2 SVGAGI. The CDR3 region has the DNA TGTGCCAGCAGTTCGTCGACAGGACACACTGAAGCTTTCTTT. Protein sequence: CASSSSTGHTEAFF.

J is TRBJ2-7 and V is TRBV11-2; D unresolved. Germline V gene sequence: CDR1 SGHAT, CDR2 FQNNGV. The CDR3 is 13 residues long. V was shortened by 5 bases and J by 2 bases, with 10 bases between the two germline ends. The CDR3 DNA sequence: TGTGCCAGCAGCCGAAACACAGCCTACGAGCAGTACTTC. Amino acids: CASSRNTAYEQYF.

The chain couples TRBV18 to TRBJ1-5; D ambiguous. The germline V and J ends were trimmed by 5 bases and 0 bases, with 17 bases remaining between them. The CDR3 has 17 residues. Germline V gives CDR1 KGHSH, CDR2 LQKENI. The CDR3 here is CASSSLSTADSNQPQHF. The CDR3 DNA follows: TGTGCCAGCTCATCCTTGTCCACAGCAGATAGCAATCAGCCCCAGCATTTT.

The V gene is TRBV7-8, the J gene TRBJ2-3; 7 bases line up with TRBD2. The CDR3 covers 15 residues. The V and J ends lost 5 bases and 0 bases, in that order; junction bases with no gene match: 5. Germline assignment: CDR1 SGHVS and CDR2 FQNEAQ. CDR3 residues: CASSPSGSSTDTQYF. As DNA, the CDR3 is TGTGCCAGCAGCCCTAGCGGTTCTAGCACAGATACGCAGTATTTT.

This clone showed up many times. CDR3 nucleotides: TGTGCCAGTAACGCGGGTTCTTATGGCTACACCTTC. This gives the protein CASNAGSYGYTF. The V gene is TRBV19, the J gene TRBJ1-2; D gene ambiguous. CDR1 is LNHDA, CDR2 SQIVND, per germline (reference sequence). The V gene lost 7 bases and the J gene lost 5 bases, with 11 bases spanning the gap. The CDR3 consists of 12 residues.

Remarks on this clone: The junction shows a germline mismatch at one end, possibly a read error. V gene TRBV7-9 combines with J gene TRBJ1-4, with 7 bases that match TRBD1. CDR1 is SEHNR and CDR2 is FQNEAQ in the germline V gene (reference sequence). CDR3 length equals 16 residues. Here the CDR3 reads CAGSPVTTGLDEKLFF. DNA of the CDR3: TGTGCCGGCAGCCCCGTAACGACAGGGCTTGATGAAAAACTGTTTTTT.

The chain is built from TRBV7-9 and TRBJ2-1, with 11 bases fitting TRBD1. CDR1 and CDR2 (germline): SEHNR, FQNEAQ (reference sequence). V shed 4 bases and J 10 bases; nucleotides not matched to a gene: 6. This CDR3 is built from 14 residues. Here the CDR3 reads CASSSGQGGREQFF. CDR3 DNA: TGTGCCAGCAGCTCGGGACAGGGGGGCCGGGAGCAGTTCTTC.

This chain connects TRBV28 to TRBJ2-6; D is perhaps TRBD1 (6 bases). Germline lookup yields CDR1 MDHEN and CDR2 SYDVKM. Trimming stripped 6 bases from V and 0 bases from J, with 9 bases between. This CDR3 region has 15 residues. CDR3 in amino acids: CASSLGGSGANVLTF. The CDR3 DNA reads TGTGCCAGCAGCCTAGGGGGCTCTGGGGCCAACGTCCTGACTTTC.